This TCR beta chain was documented in a study of control samples from healthy donors and cancer patients (TCRdb year 2020). V loses 2 bases of germline sequence and J loses 4 bases, and the interval between the two ends is 7 bases. Its CDR3 holds 13 amino acids, cysteine through phenylalanine. Just the 39-base CDR3 DNA is kept, in frame starting at base 1. The germline V gene encodes CDR1 SGHRS and CDR2 YFSETQ. Libraries were prepared through the immunoSEQ multiplex PCR assay. TCRdb obtained this table from immuneACCESS and retained in-frame rearrangements with V and J assigned. These tables miss some clones; where compared with another copy, unresolved V genes account for less than half of the shortfall, and the remainder is unexplained. Counted in this sample were tens of thousands of clones; about 87% of them appeared once. Under 15% of the sample lies in the top ten. This clone was detected a few times. The antigen it recognizes is unknown. No base quality information exists; no much larger clone differs at one position.

The sample consisted of blood. The receptor was derived from a woman aged 70-85 years in good health. The chain couples TRBV5-1 to TRBJ1-3; D gene: possibly TRBD1, on 5 matching bases. This receptor carries the CDR3 CASSFDSGNTIYF. The DNA sequence follows: TGCGCCAGCAGCTTTGACAGCGGAAACACCATATATTTT.